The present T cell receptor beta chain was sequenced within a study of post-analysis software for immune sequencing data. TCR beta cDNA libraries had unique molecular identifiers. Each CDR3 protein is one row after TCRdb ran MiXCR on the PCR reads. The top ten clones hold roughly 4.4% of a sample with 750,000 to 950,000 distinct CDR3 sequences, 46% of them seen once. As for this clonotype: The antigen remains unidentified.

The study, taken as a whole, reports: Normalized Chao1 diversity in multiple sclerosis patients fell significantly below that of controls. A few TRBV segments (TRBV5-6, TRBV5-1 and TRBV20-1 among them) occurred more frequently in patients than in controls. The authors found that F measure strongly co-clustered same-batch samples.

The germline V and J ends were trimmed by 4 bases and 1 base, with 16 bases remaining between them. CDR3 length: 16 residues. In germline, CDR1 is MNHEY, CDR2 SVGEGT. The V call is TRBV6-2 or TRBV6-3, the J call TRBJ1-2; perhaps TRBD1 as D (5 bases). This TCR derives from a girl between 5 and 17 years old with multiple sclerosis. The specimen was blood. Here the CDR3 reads CASSFPSGGLNYGYTF. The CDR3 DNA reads TGTGCCAGCAGTTTCCCAAGCGGGGGACTTAACTATGGCTACACCTTC.